This paragraph covers one T cell receptor beta chain sequence. The CDR3 runs to 13 residues. CDR1 and CDR2 (germline): MGHDK, SYGVNS. V lost 5 bases, J lost 5 bases, and 4 bases stayed unmatched. Treatment indicated: randomized to nivolumab then ipilimumab (arm A) or the reverse (arm B). DNA-damaging chemotherapy had not been given to any patient beforehand. From thawed PBMCs, live CD3+CD8+ cells negative for CD19 and CD56 were sorted. The data were taken from a study of sequential checkpoint blockade in melanoma. About the research overall: Randomization was 1:1 between first-line nivolumab→ipilimumab and ipilimumab→nivolumab. After both sequences, patients received maintenance nivolumab.

Assay: immunoSEQ multiplex PCR; the TCRdb copy retains only in-frame clones and omits some. The sample contains approximately 14,000 clones, around 69% of which appear only once. This TCR was recovered from a human donor with melanoma. This chain uses TRBV25-1 with TRBJ2-3; 7 positions agree with TRBD2. The sequences come from CD8+ T cells sorted from blood (inferred from file names), collected from a patient given nivolumab and ipilimumab in sequence. The CDR3 loop is CASSRASGDTQYF. Written as DNA, the CDR3 is TGTGCCAGCAGTCGGGCTAGCGGAGATACGCAGTATTTT.